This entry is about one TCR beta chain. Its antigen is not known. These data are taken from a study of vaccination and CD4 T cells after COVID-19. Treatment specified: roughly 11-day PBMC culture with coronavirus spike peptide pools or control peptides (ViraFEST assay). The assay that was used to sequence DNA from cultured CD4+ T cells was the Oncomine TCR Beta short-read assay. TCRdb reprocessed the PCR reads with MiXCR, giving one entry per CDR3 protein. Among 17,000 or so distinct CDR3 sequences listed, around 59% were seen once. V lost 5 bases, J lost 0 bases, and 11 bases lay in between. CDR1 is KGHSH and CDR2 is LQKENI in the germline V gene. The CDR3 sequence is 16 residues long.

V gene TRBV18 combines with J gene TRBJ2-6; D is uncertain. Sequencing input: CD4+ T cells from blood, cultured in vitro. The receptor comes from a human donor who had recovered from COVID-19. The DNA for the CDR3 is TGTGCCAGCTCATACTCAGCAAGCTCTGGGGCCAACGTCCTGACTTTC. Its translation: CASSYSASSGANVLTF.